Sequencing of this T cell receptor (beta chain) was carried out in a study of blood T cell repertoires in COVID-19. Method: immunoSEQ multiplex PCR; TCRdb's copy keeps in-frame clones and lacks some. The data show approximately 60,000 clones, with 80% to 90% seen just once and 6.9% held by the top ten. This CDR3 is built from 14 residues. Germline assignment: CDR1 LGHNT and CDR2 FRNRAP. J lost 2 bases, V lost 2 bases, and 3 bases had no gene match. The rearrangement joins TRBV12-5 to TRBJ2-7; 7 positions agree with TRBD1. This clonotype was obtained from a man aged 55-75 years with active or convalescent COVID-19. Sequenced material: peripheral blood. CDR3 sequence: CASGLMGTAYEQYF. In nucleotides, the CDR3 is TGTGCTAGTGGTTTGATGGGGACAGCCTACGAGCAGTACTTC.